This TCR beta chain was retrieved from a study of shared clonotypes between healthy human individuals. Study-wide findings and caveats: What naive subsets generally showed was a larger estimated richness than memory subsets showed. Exclusively blood specimens were collected; tissue repertoires likely differ.

In the CD4+ fraction, cells were divided into CD45RA+ naive and CD45RA-negative memory subsets. The table came from immunoSEQ multiplex PCR; TCRdb's copy has only in-frame clones and leaves some out. The sample holds over a million clones, 65% to 75% seen once. Details on this clone: Its antigen remains unknown.

The CDR3 loop spans 15 amino acids. V shed 6 bases, J shed 9 bases, and the junction held 6 bases outside the gene matches. CDR1 and CDR2 from the germline V gene are SNHLY and FYNNEI. Sequenced input: memory CD4+ T cells sorted from blood. Subset in this sample: CD45RA-negative fraction. This sequence was found in a man aged 18-30 years in good health. This chain connects TRBV2 to TRBJ1-6; 12 bases are a match to TRBD1. CDR3 DNA sequence: TGTGCCAGCAGCGATGGGGACAGGGGGCGTTCACCCCTCCACTTT. It codes for CASSDGDRGRSPLHF.